This TCR beta chain appears in the sequencing data of a study of shared clonotypes between healthy human individuals (TCRdb year 2020). Describing the broader study: A couple of women and a few men aged 18 to 49 years were included in the cohort. For each donor, three plates each were used for CD4 naive and CD4 memory, two plates were used for CD8 naive, and one plate was used for CD8 memory. The study deeply sequenced blood TCR repertoires of five healthy adults to estimate repertoire size and the extent of clonotype sharing between individuals. Libraries were prepared and TCR repertoires were sequenced by different laboratories using diverse techniques, in order to increase sequencing depth and limit assay-specific biases. Between about 0.8 and 9 billion PBMCs per donor were obtained by leukapheresis.

Remarks on this clone: No cognate antigen has been identified for it. It has no much larger one-base neighbor in the sample; base qualities were not kept.

The investigation overall reported the following: Naive subsets generally had larger estimated clonotype richness than memory subsets. Based on pairwise subsampling, the degree of clonotype sharing among donors was expected to be affected by sequencing depth. Higher generation probabilities were observed for clonotypes shared by all four sorted-subset donors than for non-shared clonotypes. Rarefaction of sorted-subset datasets indicated incomplete sequencing despite the large sequencing depth. Sampling was limited to blood, and TCR repertoires in tissue likely differ from TCR repertoires in blood. Around 5% of naive CD4, 3.5% of naive CD8, about 2.5% of memory CD4, and approximately 0.39% of memory CD8 clonotypes were shared across several donors. The small number of donors limited the genetic and exposure-history diversity represented.

The donors were healthy, HIV-negative adults with no recently reported acute infections or vaccinations. All donors were Caucasian adults living in Nashville, Tennessee, USA. CD4+ T cells were enriched through magnetic negative selection, after which naive cells were positively selected on CD45RA and the remaining negative fraction served as the memory subset. After blood collection by leukapheresis, PBMCs were isolated using Ficoll-Histopaque density gradient centrifugation and then cryopreserved in the vapor phase of liquid nitrogen. Purity and quantity of every magnetically sorted T cell population were checked by analytical flow cytometry. From each sorted fraction, genomic DNA was isolated and quantified by UV absorbance on a Nanodrop 2000c. Using the deep immunoSEQ assay, multiplex PCR amplified TCR CDR3 regions from genomic DNA. Extracted genomic DNA from each cell subset was distributed evenly across all wells of several immunoSEQ 96-well plates, and each plate was treated as a replicate. For sorted subsets, roughly 200 ng genomic DNA, equal to tens of thousands of T cell genomes, was loaded into each replicate PCR. The purified libraries were quantified using a Qubit 3.0 fluorometer, sized with a Bioanalyzer 2100, and then quantified again using the KAPA Library Quantification kit. Every immunoSEQ 96-well plate was sequenced on a dedicated single-read 150-cycle Illumina NextSeq 550 flow cell. In the authors' own workflow: Because the immunoSEQ output held only junctional sequences and lacked quality scores, the filtering could not match the filtering applied to full-length reads. Sequences were annotated with PyIR, a Python wrapper for IgBLAST v1.9, using IMGT germline references to assign V/J genes and CDR3. Any read was removed if the V/J assignment was weak (E-value above 1e-6), the CDR3 was missing, or the read contained stop codons, out-of-frame junctions, or ambiguous translated residues. V3J clonotypes were defined by identical inferred V gene, J gene, and CDR3 amino acid sequence. Percentage overlap between repertoires was calculated by dividing the number of shared unique clonotypes by the size of the smaller repertoire. Three approaches were used to assess repertoire richness: RTK rarefaction, the Chao1 estimator, and Recon v2.1 estimates of unobserved clonotypes. For all TCRbeta clonotypes obtained by the gDNA method from a handful of donors, generation probabilities were computed with OLGA. TCRdb mirrors the immuneACCESS table, restricted to in-frame sequences. Some clones are absent from its copies; in checked studies, under half trace to an unresolved V gene, and the reason for the others is unknown. V and J calls and clone size follow that table, whereas D and trimming were derived from the DNA. This sample lists over a million clones; approximately 72% were detected once. Approximately 1.3% of the sample goes to the ten largest clones.

Sample: memory CD4+ T cells sorted from blood. The cell subset or site label corresponds to: CD45RA-negative fraction. The TCR originated in a man younger than 35 in good health.

The bases are TGTGCCATCAGTGAGTTAGGAGGAAGCGCCTCCTACAATGAGCAGTTCTTC. It translates as CAISELGGSASYNEQFF. The chain is assembled from TRBV10-3 and TRBJ2-1; TRBD2 is possibly the D segment (5 matching bases). The CDR3 contains 17 residues, cysteine and phenylalanine counted. Only the CDR3 part of the read is kept: 51 bases, read in frame from the first base. V loses 1 base of germline sequence and J loses 0 bases, and the interval between the two ends is 13 bases. CDR1 ENHRY and CDR2 SYGVKD were looked up in the germline V gene.